This T cell receptor beta chain was sequenced for a study of T cell responses to AZD1222 COVID-19 vaccine. General study points: Donors in the cohort were predominantly white British and more often female, and clonal diversity was possibly underestimated.

This CDR3 comprises 14 residues. From germline, CDR1 is MNHEY and CDR2 SVGEGT. V lost 4 bases and J lost 3, with 12 bases in between. With respect to this clone: What it binds is unknown.

Repertoires were generated with immunoSEQ multiplex PCR, while TCRdb's copy carries only in-frame clones and drops some. The sample has 100,000 to 150,000 clones; about 93% are singletons. The chain has TRBV6-2 or TRBV6-3 and TRBJ1-1; unclear D gene. The receptor was isolated from an adult in good health. The sequencing here drew on peripheral blood, taken on day 0 of AZD1222 vaccination. Here the CDR3 reads CASSSWRHDTEAFF. The CDR3 DNA follows: TGTGCCAGCAGTTCCTGGCGACACGACACTGAAGCTTTCTTT.